Detailed here is one T cell receptor (beta chain). Trimming pared 4 bases from V and 4 bases from J, leaving 18 bases between. Germline V gene data show CDR1 as SGDLS and CDR2 as YYNGEE. This CDR3 is built from 15 residues. The repertoire was sequenced with immunoSEQ multiplex PCR; TCRdb's copy has only in-frame clones and lacks some. The sample carries some 45,000 clones, nearly 80% recorded once. The data stem from a study of OX40 agonist ivuxolimab in advanced cancers. In the study overall: Dose-escalation subjects each had hepatocellular carcinoma, melanoma, renal cell or head and neck cancer.

The chain has TRBV9 and TRBJ2-7; D is tentatively TRBD1 or TRBD2 (5 bases each). This clonotype originated in an adult with an advanced solid tumor such as melanoma, head and neck, liver or kidney cancer. The sample in question was CD4+ or CD8+ T cells sorted from blood, obtained in a trial of the OX40 agonist ivuxolimab. CDR3 loop: CASSSSGGEIYEQYF. Here the CDR3 DNA reads TGTGCCAGCAGCTCCAGTGGGGGAGAAATTTACGAGCAGTACTTC.